The rows below give T cell receptor beta chains drawn from one sample of a study of CD8 T cells in Susac syndrome. TCRdb reanalysed the immunoSEQ multiplex PCR reads using MiXCR and keeps one entry per CDR3 protein. In the table there are around 110,000 distinct CDR3 sequences, around 94% of which are singletons. Sequencing input: CD8+ T cells from PBMCs. The receptor set was obtained from a human donor with Susac syndrome. Each CDR3 is given with its conserved first and last residue. A D gene is named only where the DNA matches it firmly. Rows may omit the clone size; those that give it use once, few, many or a size class.

TRBV15	-	TRBJ1-5	-	TGTGCCACCAGCAGAGATCTAGGGACTGGCAATCAGCCCCAGCATTTT	CATSRDLGTGNQPQHF
TRBV11-2	-	TRBJ2-7	TRBD1	TGTGCCAGCAGCTTAGAGGGACAGTGGGGTTTTCGGTACTTC	CASSLEGQWGFRYF
TRBV4-3	-	TRBJ2-7	TRBD1	TGCGCCAGCAGCCAAGGACAGGGGGTAGGCTACGAGCAGTACTTC	CASSQGQGVGYEQYF
TRBV19	-	TRBJ2-3	TRBD1	TGTGCCAGCACGTGGGACGGACAGGAGAGGACAGATACGCAGTATTTT	CASTWDGQERTDTQYF
TRBV9	-	TRBJ2-1	-	TGTGCCAGCAGCGCCTGGGGCGGGGCATCTAATGAGCAGTTCTTC	CASSAWGGASNEQFF
TRBV29-1	-	TRBJ1-2	-	TGCAGCGTTGTGTCCCAGGCCGGCTACACCTTC	CSVVSQAGYTF
TRBV20-1	-	TRBJ1-2	-	TGCAGTGCTAGAGGCAGACAGGAGTCCTATGGCTACACCTTC	CSARGRQESYGYTF
TRBV6-5	-	TRBJ2-3	-	TGTGCCAGCAGTTACATGGGGAACAGCGCAGATACGCAGTATTTT	CASSYMGNSADTQYF
TRBV12-3/TRBV12-4	-	TRBJ1-1	-	TGTGCCAGCAGTTTCTCAGGGACAGCTTTCTTT	CASSFSGTAFF
TRBV11-2	-	TRBJ2-3	-	TGTGCCAGCGGCCCCCAAGCGCAGTATTTT	CASGPQAQYF
TRBV30	-	TRBJ2-1	-	TGTGCCTGGAGTGTTTGGGCGGGGAGCTCCTACAATGAGCAGTTCTTC	CAWSVWAGSSYNEQFF
TRBV14	-	TRBJ2-7	-	TGTGCCAGCAGCCCCCTGGGTCGACCCCTCGAGCAGTACTTC	CASSPLGRPLEQYF
TRBV11-2	-	TRBJ2-2	-	TGTGCCAGCCCGGCTGCGAACACCGGGGAGCTGTTTTTT	CASPAANTGELFF
TRBV27	-	TRBJ1-2	-	TGTGCCAGCAGTTTCGGACAACAAAACTATGGCTACACCTTC	CASSFGQQNYGYTF
TRBV6-1	-	TRBJ2-2	TRBD1	TGTGCCAGCAGTCGACAGGGGACCCCGAACACCGGGGAGCTGTTTTTT	CASSRQGTPNTGELFF
TRBV18	-	TRBJ1-4	-	TGTGCCAGCTCACCTTCGAAAGCAACTAATGAAAAACTGTTTTTT	CASSPSKATNEKLFF
TRBV14	-	TRBJ2-1	-	TGTGCCAGCAGCCAAGATACCAATGAGCAGTTCTTC	CASSQDTNEQFF
TRBV6-2/TRBV6-3	few	TRBJ1-2	-	TGTGCCAGCAGTTACCCCTCCGAAGGAGCTGGCTACACCTTC	CASSYPSEGAGYTF
TRBV7-9	-	TRBJ2-7	-	TGTGCCAGCAGCTTAAGGGGACACCCCTACGAGCAGTACTTC	CASSLRGHPYEQYF
TRBV7-8	-	TRBJ2-1	-	TGTGCCAGCAGCTTAGTCTCCTCATATGAGCAGTTCTTC	CASSLVSSYEQFF
TRBV3-1	-	TRBJ1-1	-	TGTGCCAGCAGCCTCGCATCGAACACTGAAGCTTTCTTT	CASSLASNTEAFF
TRBV15	-	TRBJ2-7	-	TGTGCCACCAGCAGCGGGGGGCCGGACGAGCAGTACTTC	CATSSGGPDEQYF
TRBV6-4	few	TRBJ1-5	-	TGTGCCAGCAGTGACTCGAAAGCCACTTGGCATGGCAATCAGCCCCAGCATTTT	CASSDSKATWHGNQPQHF
TRBV7-9	-	TRBJ2-1	-	TGTGCCAGCAGCTTAGAAGGAGATGAGCAGTTCTTC	CASSLEGDEQFF
TRBV13	-	TRBJ1-4	-	TGTGCCAGCAGCTTTCCGGGCCGCGAAAAACTGTTTTTT	CASSFPGREKLFF
TRBV29-1	once	TRBJ1-2	-	TGCAGCGTTGAAGATCGTAGGGGATGCTACACCTTC	CSVEDRRGCYTF
TRBV29-1	-	TRBJ2-1	TRBD2	TGCAGCGTTCAAGTCCGGCTAGCGGGGTTCTACAATGAGCAGTTCTTC	CSVQVRLAGFYNEQFF
TRBV30	-	TRBJ2-7	-	TGTGCCTGTACGGGAATGTACGAGCAGTACTTC	CACTGMYEQYF
TRBV18	once	TRBJ2-7	-	TGTGCCAGCTCACCACAGCCGGACCCCAGCTACGAGCAGTACTTC	CASSPQPDPSYEQYF
TRBV2	-	TRBJ2-1	-	TGTGCCAGCAGTGGTCTCCCGGAGCAGTTCTTC	CASSGLPEQFF
TRBV6-2/TRBV6-3	-	TRBJ2-3	TRBD1	TGTGCCAGCAGTCTCAGGGGGCAGGTCACAGATACGCAGTATTTT	CASSLRGQVTDTQYF
TRBV19	-	TRBJ1-5	-	TGTGCCAGTAGAGAGGGGTTGGCCCAGCCCCAGCATTTT	CASREGLAQPQHF
TRBV4-1	once	TRBJ1-2	-	TGCGCCAGCAGCCAAGATATTCGGGAGAACTATGGCTACACCTTC	CASSQDIRENYGYTF
TRBV9	-	TRBJ2-7	TRBD1	TGTGCCAGCAGCGATCCGGGACAGGTCCCCTACGAGCAGTACTTC	CASSDPGQVPYEQYF
TRBV5-6	-	TRBJ1-2	TRBD1	TGTGCCAGCAGCCCGAGGGACAGGGCTCAAATGGGCTACACCTTC	CASSPRDRAQMGYTF
TRBV6-2/TRBV6-3	-	TRBJ1-2	-	TGTGCCAGCAGTTTAAAGTCCGGGTATGGCTACACCTTC	CASSLKSGYGYTF
TRBV19	-	TRBJ2-5	-	TGTGCCAGTAGTATGGAGGGACAGATTTCCTGGGAGACCCAGTACTTC	CASSMEGQISWETQYF
TRBV29-1	-	TRBJ2-5	TRBD1	TGCAGCGTTTACCTGACAGGGGGCGGAGAGACCCAGTACTTC	CSVYLTGGGETQYF
TRBV9	-	TRBJ2-1	-	TGTGCCAGCAGCGTGTGGGGTACGAAGGATGAGCAGTTCTTC	CASSVWGTKDEQFF
TRBV11-2	-	TRBJ1-5	-	TGTGCCAGCAGCCCTAGCGGGGGGGATCAGCCCCAGCATTTT	CASSPSGGDQPQHF
TRBV29-1	-	TRBJ2-7	TRBD1	TGCAGCGTTTACTACGGACAGGGCGAGCAGTACTTC	CSVYYGQGEQYF
TRBV29-1	-	TRBJ2-5	TRBD2	TGCAGCGTTGTAGGGTGGAGGCTTAGCGGGGGTTACCAAGAGACCCAGTACTTC	CSVVGWRLSGGYQETQYF
TRBV12-5	-	TRBJ2-3	TRBD2	TGTGCTAGTGGCCGCCCCGGCCTTGGGAGGGTGAAACTCACAGATACGCAGTATTTT	CASGRPGLGRVKLTDTQYF
TRBV27	-	TRBJ2-1	TRBD2	TGTGCCAGCAGGCCTAGCGGGGGGCCCTACAATGAGCAGTTCTTC	CASRPSGGPYNEQFF
TRBV11-2	-	TRBJ1-6	-	TGTGCCAGCAGCCCCGAGTGGACAGCCAATTCACCCCTCCACTTT	CASSPEWTANSPLHF
TRBV4-1	-	TRBJ2-7	-	TGCGCCAGCAGCCCGGGACTTTCTACCTACGAGCAGTACTTC	CASSPGLSTYEQYF